This T cell receptor beta chain came from a study of shared clonotypes between healthy human individuals. TCRdb's table, derived via immunoSEQ multiplex PCR, lists solely in-frame clones and lacks some. The table has about 2 million clones, about 95% seen once. Naive CD8 populations comprised CD45RO-negative cells positively selected for CCR7, excluding terminally differentiated effector memory CD45RA+ cells. V gave up 0 bases and J gave up 7 bases, with 12 bases separating them. The CDR3 extends over 15 amino acids. The germline CDR1 and CDR2 sequences are PRHDT and FYEKMQ (reference sequence). The sequence derives from a man between 18 and 35 years old in good health. The chain uses TRBV13 and TRBJ1-4, with a weak D call TRBD1 (6 bases). The specimen was naive CD8+ T cells sorted from blood. The CDR3 reads CASSLGPGAPEKLFF. DNA for the CDR3: TGTGCCAGCAGCTTAGGTCCGGGGGCCCCTGAAAAACTGTTTTTT.